The present TCR beta chain was sequenced within a study of T cells in Graves' hyperthyroidism and ophthalmopathy. Whole-study context: Initial diagnosis, before any treatment, was when peripheral blood was collected. Study findings and constraints: Most clonotypes expanded in thyroid above 0.001 were likewise present in blood.

The CDR3 sequence is 15 residues long. Germline V gene sequence: CDR1 DFQATT, CDR2 SNEGSKA (reference sequence). Trimming at V came to 3 bases and at J to 1 base, leaving 3 bases not matched to a gene. The source material, RNA transcripts, was used to amplify TCR beta CDR3 regions. During a first-round RT-PCR of the TCR CDR3, the HTBI primer set was used. TCRdb passed the multiplex PCR reads through MiXCR, listing each CDR3 protein once. The repertoire holds roughly 600,000 distinct CDR3 sequences, with around 15% as singletons. Investigators excluded patients with uncontrolled infection, other autoimmune disease, pregnancy or lactation. Together with thyroid ultrasound, orbital computed tomography, serum thyroxine and TRAb, clinical symptoms were used for diagnoses. In its sample, this clonotype was seen many times. Its antigen is unidentified.

The chain joins TRBV20-1 to TRBJ2-7, with 13 nucleotides matching TRBD2. The sequencing sample was made of blood. This receptor was identified in a woman in her forties or fifties with Graves' ophthalmopathy. This CDR3 is CSASKGLAGSYEQYF. The DNA of the CDR3 is TGCAGTGCTAGCAAGGGACTAGCGGGATCCTACGAGCAGTACTTC.